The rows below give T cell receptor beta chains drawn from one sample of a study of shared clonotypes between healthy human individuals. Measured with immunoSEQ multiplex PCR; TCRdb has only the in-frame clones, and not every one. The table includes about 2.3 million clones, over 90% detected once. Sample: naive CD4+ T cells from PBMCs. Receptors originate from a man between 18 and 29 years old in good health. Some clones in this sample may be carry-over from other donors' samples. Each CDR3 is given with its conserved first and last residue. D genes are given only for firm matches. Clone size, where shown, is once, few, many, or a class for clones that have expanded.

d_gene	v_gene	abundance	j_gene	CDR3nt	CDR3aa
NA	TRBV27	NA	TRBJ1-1	TGTGCCAGCAGTTTAAGGACGGTAGCCATGAACACTGAAGCTTTCTTT	CASSLRTVAMNTEAFF
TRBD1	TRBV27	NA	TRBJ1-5	TGTGCCAGCAGCCGATGGTCCCGGGACAGTCCGTATAGCAATCAGCCCCAGCATTTT	CASSRWSRDSPYSNQPQHF
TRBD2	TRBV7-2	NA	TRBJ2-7	TGTGCCAGCAGCTTAGGGTCGGGGGGGGTAGTAGGAAACGAGCAGTACTTC	CASSLGSGGVVGNEQYF
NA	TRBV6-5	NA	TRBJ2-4	TGTGCCAGCAGACCAACTTCGGGGGCCAAAAACATTCAGTACTTC	CASRPTSGAKNIQYF
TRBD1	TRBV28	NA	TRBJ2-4	TGTGCCAGCAGTTTTCAGGGCAGGGGGCCTAACATTCAGTACTTC	CASSFQGRGPNIQYF
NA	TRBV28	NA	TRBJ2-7	TGTGCCAGCAGTAGTCGGCCCGAGGAGCAGTACTTC	CASSSRPEEQYF
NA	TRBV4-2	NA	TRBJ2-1	TGTGCCAGCAGCCCATTGGGGGGGGCAGGGTTTGACAATGAGCAGTTCTTC	CASSPLGGAGFDNEQFF
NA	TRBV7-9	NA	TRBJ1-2	TGTGCCAGCAGCTTGGACTCGGGACTCAGGCGGGGCTACACCTTC	CASSLDSGLRRGYTF
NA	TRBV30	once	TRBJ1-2	TGTGCCTGGAGGTCGGATCTAGGCTATGGCTACACCTTC	CAWRSDLGYGYTF
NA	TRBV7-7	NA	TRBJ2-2	TGTGCCAGCAGGTCCCTAGCAGACATCCACACCGGGGAGCTGTTTTTT	CASRSLADIHTGELFF
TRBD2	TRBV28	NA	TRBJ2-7	TGTGCCAGCAGTTTCGTGTCGGGAGGGCCGGGGGAGCAGTACTTC	CASSFVSGGPGEQYF
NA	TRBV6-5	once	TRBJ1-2	TGTGCCAGCAGTTACCTAGGAGGTGAGGGCTACACCTTC	CASSYLGGEGYTF
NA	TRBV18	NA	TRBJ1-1	TGTGCCAGCTCACTCGGGGGACAGAACACTGAAGCTTTCTTT	CASSLGGQNTEAFF
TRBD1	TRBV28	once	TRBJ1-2	TGTGCCAGCAGTACACCCGGGACAGGGGACAATGGCTACACCTTC	CASSTPGTGDNGYTF
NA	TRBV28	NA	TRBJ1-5	TGTGCCAGCAGGGCCGGAGGTCAGCCCCAGCATTTT	CASRAGGQPQHF
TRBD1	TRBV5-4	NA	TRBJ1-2	TGTGCCAGCAGCCCGGGGACAGGGCCCGTCGCCTATGGCTACACCTTC	CASSPGTGPVAYGYTF
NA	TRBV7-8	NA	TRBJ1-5	TGTGCCAGCAGCTCCCGCTACAGGGAGAGCAATCAGCCCCAGCATTTT	CASSSRYRESNQPQHF
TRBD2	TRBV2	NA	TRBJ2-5	TGTGCCAGCAGTCCACGGGGGGAAGAGACCCAGTACTTC	CASSPRGEETQYF
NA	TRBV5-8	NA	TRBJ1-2	TGTGCCAGCAGCTTAAGGACCATCGGGGGCTATGGCTACACCTTC	CASSLRTIGGYGYTF
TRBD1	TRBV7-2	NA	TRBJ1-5	TGTGCCAGCAGCACCCAGGGGGGTGTAAGGCCCCAGCATTTT	CASSTQGGVRPQHF
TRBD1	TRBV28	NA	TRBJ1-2	TGTGCCAGCAGCCATAGGACAGGGGGCCGGGGTGGCTACACCTTC	CASSHRTGGRGGYTF
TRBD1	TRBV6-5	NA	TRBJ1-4	TGTGCCAGCAGAAGGACAGGGAGAGAAAAACTGTTTTTT	CASRRTGREKLFF
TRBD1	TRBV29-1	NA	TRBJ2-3	TGCAGCGTTGTAGAGGGGGCGAGTACAGATACGCAGTATTTT	CSVVEGASTDTQYF
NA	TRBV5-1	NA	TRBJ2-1	TGCGCCAGCACAACTCTTGGGGCAGGGAGTGAGCAGTTCTTC	CASTTLGAGSEQFF
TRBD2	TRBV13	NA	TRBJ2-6	TGTGCCAGCAGCACAGGACTAGCGGGGCTCTCTGGGGCCAACGTCCTGACTTTC	CASSTGLAGLSGANVLTF
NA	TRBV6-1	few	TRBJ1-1	TGTGCCAGCAGTAGCGGAGCGTTTAACACTGAAGCTTTCTTT	CASSSGAFNTEAFF
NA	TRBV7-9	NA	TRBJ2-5	TGTGCCAGCAGCTTATTGCTGAGTTCGCAAGAGACCCAGTACTTC	CASSLLLSSQETQYF
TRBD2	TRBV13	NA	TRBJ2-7	TGTGCCAGCAGCCCCGGGCGCGGGAGGGCCGGGTACGAGCAGTACTTC	CASSPGRGRAGYEQYF
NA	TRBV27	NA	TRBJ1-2	TGTGCCAGCAGTCCCACGGGTACTACTAACTATGGCTACACCTTC	CASSPTGTTNYGYTF
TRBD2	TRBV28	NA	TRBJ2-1	TGTGCCAGCAGTTCCCGGGGACTAGCGGGAGAGAATGAGCAGTTCTTC	CASSSRGLAGENEQFF
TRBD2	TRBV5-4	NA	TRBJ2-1	TGTGCCAGCAGCTTGGTAGGCGGGAGCCCCTACAATGAGCAGTTCTTC	CASSLVGGSPYNEQFF
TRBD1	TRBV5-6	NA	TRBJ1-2	TGTGCCAGCAGCCGAAGGTCGGGACAGGGTCCTGGCTACACCTTC	CASSRRSGQGPGYTF
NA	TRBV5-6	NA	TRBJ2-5	TGTGCCAGCAGCTTGTATCTTATTAGCCCAGAGACCCAGTACTTC	CASSLYLISPETQYF
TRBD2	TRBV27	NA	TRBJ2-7	TGTGCCAGCAGTTTCCCTAGCGGGAGGACCTACGAGCAGTACTTC	CASSFPSGRTYEQYF
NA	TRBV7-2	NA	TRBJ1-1	TGTGCCAGCAGCTCGGACAGACATTACACTGAAGCTTTCTTT	CASSSDRHYTEAFF
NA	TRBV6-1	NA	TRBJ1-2	TGTGCCAGCAGTGATAGAAACCGGGACTTAAACTATGGCTACACCTTC	CASSDRNRDLNYGYTF
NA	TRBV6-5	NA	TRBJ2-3	TGTGCCAGCAGCAACAGGGGAGCGGGGACAGATACGCAGTATTTT	CASSNRGAGTDTQYF
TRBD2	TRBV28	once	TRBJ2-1	TGTGCCAGCAGGGGGGAGAGCGGGAGCTCCTACAATGAGCAGTTCTTC	CASRGESGSSYNEQFF
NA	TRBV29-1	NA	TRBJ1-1	TGCAGCGTCTCGAATAGACTCATGAACACTGAAGCTTTCTTT	CSVSNRLMNTEAFF
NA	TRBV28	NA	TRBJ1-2	TGTGCCAGCAGTTCGACAGTCCTCGGGGCTTATGGCTACACCTTC	CASSSTVLGAYGYTF
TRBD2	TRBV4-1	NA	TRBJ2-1	TGCGCCAGCAGCCAAGATGGTATCTCGTACGCGGGAGACGACAATGAGCAGTTCTTC	CASSQDGISYAGDDNEQFF
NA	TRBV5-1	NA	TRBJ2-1	TGCGCCAGCAGCTTGGTTTCCGGCAATGAGCAGTTCTTC	CASSLVSGNEQFF
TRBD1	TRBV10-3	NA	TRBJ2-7	TGTGCCATCAGTGAGCGACAGGGCTACGAGCAGTACTTC	CAISERQGYEQYF
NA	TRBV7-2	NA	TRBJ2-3	TGTGCCAGCAGCTTACGGGGGTCAGATACGCAGTATTTT	CASSLRGSDTQYF
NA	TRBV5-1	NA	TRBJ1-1	TGCGCCAGCAGCTTTGAGTCCTATTCCACTGAAGCTTTCTTT	CASSFESYSTEAFF